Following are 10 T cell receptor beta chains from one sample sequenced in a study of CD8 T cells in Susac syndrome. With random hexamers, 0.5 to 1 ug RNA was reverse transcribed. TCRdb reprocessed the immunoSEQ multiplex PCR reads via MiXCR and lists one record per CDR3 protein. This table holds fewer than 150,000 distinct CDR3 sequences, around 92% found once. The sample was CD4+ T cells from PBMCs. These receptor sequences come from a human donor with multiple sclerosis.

CDR3 DNA sequence: TGTGCCAGCAGTTTGGGCAGACTAAACTATGGCTACACCTTC. Translated, it gives CASSLGRLNYGYTF. The chain employs TRBV6-5 and TRBJ1-2; no reliable D call. CDR1 is MNHEY and CDR2 is SVGAGI in the germline V gene. This CDR3 contains 14 residues. V lost 4 bases and J lost 2, with 11 bases in between.

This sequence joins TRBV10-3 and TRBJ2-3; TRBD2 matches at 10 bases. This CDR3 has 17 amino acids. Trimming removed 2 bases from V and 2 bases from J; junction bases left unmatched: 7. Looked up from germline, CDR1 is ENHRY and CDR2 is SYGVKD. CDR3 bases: TGTGCCATCAGTGAGAGTTCTAGCGGGGGCTACACAGATACGCAGTATTTT. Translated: CAISESSSGGYTDTQYF.

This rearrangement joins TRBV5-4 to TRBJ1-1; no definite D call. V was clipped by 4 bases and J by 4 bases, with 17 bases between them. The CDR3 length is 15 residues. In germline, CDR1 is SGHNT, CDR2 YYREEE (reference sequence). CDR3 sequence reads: CASSPLSEGGTEAFF. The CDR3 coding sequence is TGTGCCAGCAGCCCACTATCAGAGGGTGGCACTGAAGCTTTCTTT.

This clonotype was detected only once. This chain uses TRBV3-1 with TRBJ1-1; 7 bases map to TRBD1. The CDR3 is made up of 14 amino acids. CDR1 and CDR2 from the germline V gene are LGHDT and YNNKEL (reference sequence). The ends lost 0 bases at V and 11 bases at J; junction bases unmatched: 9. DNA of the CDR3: TGTGCCAGCAGCCAAGAGGACAGGACGGGTCATGCTTTCTTT. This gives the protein CASSQEDRTGHAFF. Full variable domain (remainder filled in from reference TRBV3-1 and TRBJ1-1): DTAVSQTPKYLVTQMGNDKSIKCEQNLGHDTMYWYKQDSKKFLKIMFSYNNKELIINETVPNRFSPKSPDKAHLNLHINSLELGDSAVYFCASSQEDRTGHAFFGQGTRLTVV.

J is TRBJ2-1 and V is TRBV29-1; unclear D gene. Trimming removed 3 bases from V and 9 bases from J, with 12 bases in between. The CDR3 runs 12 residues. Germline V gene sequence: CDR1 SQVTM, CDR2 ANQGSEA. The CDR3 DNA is TGCAGCGTTGATTTGGCCTACCCTGAGCAGTTCTTC. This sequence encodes CSVDLAYPEQFF.

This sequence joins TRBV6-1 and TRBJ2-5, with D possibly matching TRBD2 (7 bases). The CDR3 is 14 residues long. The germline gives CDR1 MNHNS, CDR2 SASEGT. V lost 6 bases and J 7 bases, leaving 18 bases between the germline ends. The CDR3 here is CASSLGGDARTQYF. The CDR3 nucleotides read TGTGCCAGCAGCCTAGGGGGGGATGCGAGGACCCAGTACTTC.

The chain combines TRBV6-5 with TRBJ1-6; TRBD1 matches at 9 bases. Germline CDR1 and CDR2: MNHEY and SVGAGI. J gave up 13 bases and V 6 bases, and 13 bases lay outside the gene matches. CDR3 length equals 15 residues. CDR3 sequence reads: CASSKQGAALGPLHF. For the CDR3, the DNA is TGTGCCAGCAGCAAACAGGGGGCGGCCTTAGGCCCCCTCCACTTT.

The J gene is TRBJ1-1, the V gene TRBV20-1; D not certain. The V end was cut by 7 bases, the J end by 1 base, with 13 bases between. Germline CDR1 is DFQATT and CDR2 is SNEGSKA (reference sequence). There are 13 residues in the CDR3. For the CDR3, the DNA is TGCAGTGGTAAGGGTGGTGCGAACACTGAAGCTTTCTTT. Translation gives CSGKGGANTEAFF.

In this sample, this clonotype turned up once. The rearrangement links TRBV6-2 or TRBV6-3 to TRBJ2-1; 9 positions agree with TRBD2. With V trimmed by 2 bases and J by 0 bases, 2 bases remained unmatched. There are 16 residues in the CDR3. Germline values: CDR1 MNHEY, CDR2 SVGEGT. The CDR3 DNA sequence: TGTGCCAGCAGTTACCAACTAGCGGGCTCCTACAATGAGCAGTTCTTC. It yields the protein CASSYQLAGSYNEQFF.

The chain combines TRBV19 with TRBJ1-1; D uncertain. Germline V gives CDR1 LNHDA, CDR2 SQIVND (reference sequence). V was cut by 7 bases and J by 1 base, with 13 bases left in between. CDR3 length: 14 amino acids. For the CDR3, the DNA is TGTGCCAGTACTATGGGTGGAGGGAACACTGAAGCTTTCTTT. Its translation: CASTMGGGNTEAFF. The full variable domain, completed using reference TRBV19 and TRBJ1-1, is DGGITQSPKYLFRKEGQNVTLSCEQNLNHDAMYWYRQDPGQGLRLIYYSQIVNDFQKGDIAEGYSVSREKKESFPLTVTSAQKNPTAFYLCASTMGGGNTEAFFGQGTRLTVV.